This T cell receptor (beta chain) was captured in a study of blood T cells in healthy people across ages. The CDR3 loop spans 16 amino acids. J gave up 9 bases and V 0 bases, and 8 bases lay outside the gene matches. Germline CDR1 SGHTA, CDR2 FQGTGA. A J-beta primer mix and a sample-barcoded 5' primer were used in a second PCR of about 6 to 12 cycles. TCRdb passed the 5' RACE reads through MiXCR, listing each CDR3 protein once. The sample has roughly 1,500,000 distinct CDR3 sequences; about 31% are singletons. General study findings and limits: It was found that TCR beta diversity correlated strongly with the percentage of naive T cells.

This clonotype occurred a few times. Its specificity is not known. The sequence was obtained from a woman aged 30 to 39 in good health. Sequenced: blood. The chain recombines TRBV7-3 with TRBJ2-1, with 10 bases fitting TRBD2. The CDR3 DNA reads TGTGCCAGCAGCTTAACCTCTCGGAGCGGGGGGGGTGAGCAGTTCTTC. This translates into CASSLTSRSGGGEQFF.